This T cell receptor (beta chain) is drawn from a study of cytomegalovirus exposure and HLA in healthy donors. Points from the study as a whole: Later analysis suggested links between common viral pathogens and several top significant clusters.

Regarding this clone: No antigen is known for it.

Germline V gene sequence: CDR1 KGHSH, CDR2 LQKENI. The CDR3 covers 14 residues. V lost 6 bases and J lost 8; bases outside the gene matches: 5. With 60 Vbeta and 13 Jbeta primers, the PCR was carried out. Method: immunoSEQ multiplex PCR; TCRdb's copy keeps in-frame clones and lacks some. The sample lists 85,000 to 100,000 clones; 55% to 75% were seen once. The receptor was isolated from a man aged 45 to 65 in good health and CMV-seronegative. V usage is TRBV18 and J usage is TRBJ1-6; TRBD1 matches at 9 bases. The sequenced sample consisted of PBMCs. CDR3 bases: TGTGCCAGCTCGCGGGACAGGGCAGATTCACCCCTCCACTTT. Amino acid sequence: CASSRDRADSPLHF.